Below, 16 T cell receptor beta chains from the same sample are listed, as sequenced in a study of identical twins. TCRdb used MiXCR to reprocess the 5' RACE reads, holding one entry per CDR3 protein. The sample shows roughly 710,000 distinct CDR3 sequences, around 6.1% of them seen only once. Material: naive T cells sorted from blood. These receptors were obtained from a man aged 18 to 30 in good health.

This clonotype has a handful of counts. The chain links TRBV30 to TRBJ1-1; tentative D call: TRBD1 (5 bases). The CDR3 spans 13 residues. Looked up from germline, CDR1 is GTSNPN and CDR2 is SVGIG (reference sequence). Trimming shortened V by 3 bases and J by 5 bases, and 13 bases separated the two germline ends. The CDR3 protein is CAWRRQGETEAFF. CDR3 DNA: TGTGCCTGGAGACGGCAGGGCGAGACTGAAGCTTTCTTT. The full variable domain, rest sourced from reference TRBV30 and TRBJ1-1, is SQTIHQWPATLVQPVGSPLSLECTVEGTSNPNLYWYRQAAGRGLQLLFYSVGIGQISSEVPQNLSASRPQDRQFILSSKKLLLSDSGFYLCAWRRQGETEAFFGQGTRLTVV.

In this sample, this clonotype turned up many times. This chain joins TRBV28 and TRBJ2-5; 9 nucleotides line up with TRBD1. This CDR3 has 15 amino acids. V trimming: 6 bases; J trimming: 4 bases; junction bases outside the gene matches: 9. CDR1 and CDR2 from the germline V gene are MDHEN and SYDVKM. CDR3 nucleotides: TGTGCCAGCAGCGAACACTCGACAGGGGGAGAGACCCAGTACTTC. Protein product: CASSEHSTGGETQYF.

This clonotype was counted ten times or more. The J gene is TRBJ2-1, the V gene TRBV10-3; TRBD2 agrees at 14 bases. Trimming at V came to 6 bases and at J to 8 bases, leaving 6 bases not matched to a gene. CDR1 ENHRY and CDR2 SYGVKD come from the germline V gene. CDR3 length equals 15 residues. CDR3 DNA sequence: TGTGCCATCAGGACGGGACTAGCGGGAGTCGATGAGCAGTTCTTC. It encodes CAIRTGLAGVDEQFF.

V and J are TRBV5-5 and TRBJ2-2; D remains unclear. Germline values: CDR1 SGHKS, CDR2 YYEKEE (reference sequence). V was trimmed by 1 base and J by 2 bases, leaving 9 bases between them. The CDR3 consists of 15 residues. The CDR3 DNA reads TGTGCCAGCAGCTTGTGGCAGACTAACACCGGGGAGCTGTTTTTT. This encodes CASSLWQTNTGELFF.

This clonotype has a count of ten or more. This sequence joins TRBV12-3 or TRBV12-4 and TRBJ1-4, with D maybe TRBD1 (5 bases). This CDR3 region has 14 residues. V shed 6 bases and J shed 3 bases, with 11 bases lying between them. The CDR3 DNA follows: TGTGCCAGCAGCCCACAGGCCGCTAATGAAAAACTGTTTTTT. It is translated as CASSPQAANEKLFF.

This clonotype came up many times. This chain joins TRBV29-1 and TRBJ2-7; TRBD2 agrees at 7 bases. CDR3 length equals 11 residues. CDR1 SQVTM and CDR2 ANQGSEA come from the germline V gene. The ends lost 7 bases at V and 9 bases at J; junction bases unmatched: 9. The DNA of the CDR3 is TGCAGCGCCCATACGCCGGGGGGGCAGTACTTC. Translating it yields CSAHTPGGQYF.

At least ten counts were recorded for this clonotype. This chain uses TRBV7-9 with TRBJ2-7, with D possibly TRBD2 on 5 matching bases. Germline lookup yields CDR1 SEHNR and CDR2 FQNEAQ (reference sequence). The CDR3 loop spans 14 amino acids. V lost 4 bases, J lost 3 bases, and 13 bases lay in between. The CDR3, as DNA: TGTGCCAGCAGCTCGACGAAGGACTTCTACGAGCAGTACTTC. This translates into CASSSTKDFYEQYF. The full variable domain, completed using reference TRBV7-9 and TRBJ2-7, is DTGVSQNPRHKITKRGQNVTFRCDPISEHNRLYWYRQTLGQGPEFLTYFQNEAQLEKSRLLSDRFSAERPKGSFSTLEIQRTEQGDSAMYLCASSSTKDFYEQYFGPGTRLTVT.

Regarding this clonotype: The germline gene is not matched at one end of the junction; a read error may be the cause. The chain employs TRBV5-1 and TRBJ2-5, with D perhaps matching TRBD1 or TRBD2 (5 bases each). The CDR3 runs 15 residues. Germline V gene data show CDR1 as SGHRS and CDR2 as YFSETQ. For the CDR3, the DNA is TGCGCCAGCAGCTTGGGCAGGGAGATAAGGCAGACCCATTACTTC. Amino acids: CASSLGREIRQTHYF. The full variable domain, in which reference TRBV5-1 and TRBJ2-5 provide the parts outside the CDR3, is KAGVTQTPRYLIKTRGQQVTLSCSPISGHRSVSWYQQTPGQGLQFLFEYFSETQRNKGNFPGRFSGRQFSNSRSEMNVSTLELGDSALYLCASSLGREIRQTHYFGPGTRLLVL.

The sample holds many counts of this clonotype. The chain employs TRBV6-1 and TRBJ1-4; a possible D gene is TRBD1 (5 bases). Germline V gives CDR1 MNHNS, CDR2 SASEGT. CDR3 length: 14 residues. Trimming shortened V by 6 bases and J by 6 bases, and 14 bases separated the two germline ends. The CDR3 is CASSQPGSYEKLFF. CDR3 bases: TGTGCCAGCAGCCAACCAGGGTCTTATGAAAAACTGTTTTTT.

At least ten counts were recorded for this clonotype. This chain links TRBV29-1 with TRBJ1-1; D is undetermined. CDR3 size: 10 residues. In germline, CDR1 is SQVTM, CDR2 ANQGSEA. V dropped 6 bases and J dropped 6 bases, with 8 bases sitting between them. The DNA for the CDR3 is TGCAGCGTATACGAATCTGAAGCTTTCTTT. The encoded protein is CSVYESEAFF.

This clonotype has at least ten counts. The chain joins TRBV12-3 or TRBV12-4 to TRBJ2-1, with 10 positions matching TRBD2. The CDR3 is made up of 13 amino acids. The trim removed 3 bases at V and 10 bases at J, leaving 3 bases unmatched. CDR3 amino acids: CASSFLAGAEQFF. As DNA, the CDR3 is TGTGCCAGCAGTTTTCTAGCGGGAGCAGAGCAGTTCTTC.

This clonotype was seen many times. The rearrangement joins TRBV3-1 to TRBJ2-2; D not resolved. Germline loops: CDR1 LGHDT, CDR2 YNNKEL (reference sequence). This CDR3 is built from 14 residues. Trimming pared 3 bases from V and 5 bases from J, leaving 10 bases between. In nucleotides, the CDR3 is TGTGCCAGCAGCCATATGGTCACAACCGGGGAGCTGTTTTTT. This encodes CASSHMVTTGELFF.

This clonotype occurred a few times. The chain recombines TRBV20-1 with TRBJ2-1; a possible D gene is TRBD2 (6 bases). Per the germline V gene, CDR1 is DFQATT and CDR2 is SNEGSKA (reference sequence). Trimming removed 3 bases from V and 3 bases from J, with 6 bases in between. The CDR3 is 12 amino acids. Here the CDR3 DNA reads TGCAGTGCTAGGCGGGACTACAATGAGCAGTTCTTC. Translation gives CSARRDYNEQFF.

This clonotype was seen ten or more times. The CDR3 is CAISPNADYEQYV. CDR3 in DNA: TGTGCCATCAGTCCCAACGCTGACTACGAGCAGTACGTC. V usage is TRBV10-3 and J usage is TRBJ2-7, with D uncertain. Germline V CDR1 and CDR2: ENHRY, SYGVKD. The V and J ends lost 5 bases and 3 bases respectively, with 11 bases between them. The CDR3 runs 13 residues.

This clonotype was recorded a few times. The chain joins TRBV7-8 to TRBJ2-3; TRBD2 agrees at 13 bases. J was trimmed by 6 bases and V by 3 bases; bases with no gene match: 9. Germline loops: CDR1 SGHVS, CDR2 FQNEAQ. The CDR3 length is 17 residues. CDR3 sequence reads: CASSLEAGLAGWDTQYF. Written as DNA, the CDR3 is TGTGCCAGCAGCTTGGAAGCGGGACTAGCGGGATGGGATACGCAGTATTTT.

This chain links TRBV12-3 or TRBV12-4 with TRBJ2-2; D is undetermined. The CDR3 runs to 13 residues. V was pared by 6 bases and J by 6 bases, with 11 bases between. The CDR3 is CASSRLIPGELFF. Here the CDR3 DNA reads TGTGCCAGCAGCCGTCTAATACCCGGGGAGCTGTTTTTT.